Below are 29 T cell receptor beta chains sequenced from a single sample in a study of blood T cells in healthy people across ages. Using a J-beta primer mix together with a sample-barcoded 5' primer, a second PCR was run for roughly 7 to 11 cycles. TCRdb recomputed calls from the 5' RACE reads with MiXCR, one row per CDR3 protein. This sample has 590,000 or so distinct CDR3 sequences, with under 30% found just once. Sequencing input: blood. The receptors here all came from an elderly woman in good health.

This sequence joins TRBV2 and TRBJ1-1; maybe TRBD1 (6 bases). V was cut by 11 bases and J by 0 bases, with 13 bases left in between. CDR1 is SNHLY and CDR2 is FYNNEI in the germline V gene. CDR3 size: 13 residues. The CDR3 loop reads CAGHRELNTEAFF. The DNA for the CDR3 is TGTGCCGGCCACAGGGAATTGAACACTGAAGCTTTCTTT.

This clonotype was counted at least ten times. The rearrangement joins TRBV4-3 to TRBJ2-1, with D perhaps TRBD1 or TRBD2 (6 bases each). With 0 bases removed from V and 5 bases from J, the gap between germline ends came to 8 bases. The CDR3 loop spans 14 amino acids. Germline assignment: CDR1 LGHNA and CDR2 YSLEER. CDR3: CASSQEGGNNEQFF. The CDR3 nucleotides are TGCGCCAGCAGCCAAGAAGGGGGGAACAATGAGCAGTTCTTC.

Many counts were recorded for this clonotype. The chain uses TRBV6-5 and TRBJ2-7; TRBD1 aligns across 7 bases. Germline CDR1 reads MNHEY; CDR2 reads SVGAGI. This CDR3 contains 16 residues. With V trimmed by 2 bases and J by 3 bases, 10 bases remained unmatched. The DNA for the CDR3 is TGTGCCAGCAGTTACCATCGAGGACAGGTTAACTACGAGCAGTACTTC. Translated: CASSYHRGQVNYEQYF.

This clonotype was recorded at least ten times. The genes are TRBV15 and TRBJ2-5, with 9 bases aligning to TRBD2. The CDR3 length is 17 residues. Trimming at V came to 0 bases and at J to 1 base, leaving 6 bases not matched to a gene. Per the germline V gene, CDR1 is LNHNV and CDR2 is YYDKDF (reference sequence). The CDR3: CATSRDLGAGGQETQYF. The DNA for the CDR3 is TGTGCCACCAGCAGAGATCTGGGAGCGGGGGGCCAAGAGACCCAGTACTTC.

This clonotype appeared many times. This chain links TRBV5-5 with TRBJ2-5; a weak D match, TRBD2 (6 bases). The germline CDR1 and CDR2 sequences are SGHKS and YYEKEE (reference sequence). V dropped 4 bases and J dropped 3 bases, with 10 bases sitting between them. CDR3 length: 13 residues. The CDR3, as DNA: TGTGCCAGCAGCCGGCCGGGGGAAGAGACCCAGTACTTC. It translates to CASSRPGEETQYF.

This clonotype was seen at least ten times. The chain is built from TRBV9 and TRBJ2-5, with D unclear. The CDR3 consists of 13 residues. The V end was cut by 0 bases, the J end by 4 bases, with 7 bases between. The germline V gene has CDR1 SGDLS and CDR2 YYNGEE. DNA of the CDR3: TGTGCCAGCAGCGTAGCACAAGGAGAGACCCAGTACTTC. It specifies CASSVAQGETQYF.

The rearrangement uses TRBV7-2 and TRBJ2-7; 8 nucleotides match TRBD1. This CDR3 has 14 amino acids. Looked up from germline, CDR1 is SGHTA and CDR2 is FQGNSA. The ends lost 5 bases at V and 7 bases at J; junction bases unmatched: 10. CDR3 in amino acids: CASSGGQATGEQYF. In DNA, the CDR3 is TGTGCCAGCAGCGGGGGACAGGCCACGGGGGAGCAGTACTTC.

This clonotype has a count of ten or more. The chain joins TRBV5-1 to TRBJ2-5; a possible D gene is TRBD1 (6 bases). V was clipped by 5 bases and J by 1 base, with 9 bases between them. The germline V gene encodes CDR1 SGHRS and CDR2 YFSETQ. This CDR3 region has 13 residues. CDR3 sequence reads: CASSRTAQETQYF. CDR3 coding DNA: TGCGCCAGCAGTAGGACAGCCCAAGAGACCCAGTACTTC.

In its sample, this clonotype was seen a few times. The rearrangement joins TRBV5-1 to TRBJ1-6; a weak D match, TRBD1 (5 bases). The CDR3 loop spans 14 amino acids. Trimming cost V 3 bases and J 5 bases, with 9 bases left between them. Germline V gives CDR1 SGHRS, CDR2 YFSETQ. DNA for the CDR3: TGCGCCAGCAGCTCAGGGATTAATAATTCACCCCTCCACTTT. Amino acids: CASSSGINNSPLHF.

A word on this clonotype: A much larger clone sits a single nucleotide away, making a read error possible. V is TRBV10-3 and J is TRBJ2-4, with a tentative D call TRBD2 (6 bases). This CDR3 spans 13 amino acids. With 7 bases removed from V and 13 bases from J, the gap between germline ends came to 20 bases. Germline loops: CDR1 ENHRY, CDR2 SYGVKD. Here the CDR3 DNA reads TGTGCCATCACGAGGACACAATCAAGCGGGCAGTACTTC. This gives the protein CAITRTQSSGQYF.

This clonotype was detected a few times. V usage is TRBV6-1 and J usage is TRBJ1-6; tentative D call: TRBD1 (5 bases). Looked up from germline, CDR1 is MNHNS and CDR2 is SASEGT. The V and J ends lost 7 bases and 7 bases respectively, with 14 bases between them. The CDR3 spans 14 residues. DNA of the CDR3: TGTGCCAGCATTAAGGGACCGACGAATTCACCCCTCCACTTT. This encodes CASIKGPTNSPLHF.

As for this clonotype: The junction and the germline gene differ at one end; a read error may be behind it. The chain combines TRBV7-9 with TRBJ2-1; D not resolved. This CDR3 region has 12 residues. In germline, CDR1 is SEHNR, CDR2 FQNEAQ (reference sequence). The CDR3 nucleotides are TGTGCCGGCAGCTTAGCTGGGTACGAGCAGTTCTTC. Translated: CAGSLAGYEQFF.

This clonotype was counted ten times or more. The V call is TRBV12-3 or TRBV12-4, the J call TRBJ1-1, with 7 bases aligning to TRBD1. This CDR3 has 14 amino acids. With 6 bases clipped from V and 4 bases from J, the junction kept 8 bases outside the gene matches. The CDR3 region is CASSLGGMGTEAFF. CDR3 coding DNA: TGTGCCAGCAGCCTAGGGGGCATGGGCACTGAAGCTTTCTTT.

This clonotype has a handful of counts. The gene calls are TRBV6-2 or TRBV6-3 and TRBJ2-5; 8 positions match TRBD2. This CDR3 is 16 amino acids long. The V and J ends lost 2 bases and 8 bases, in that order; junction bases with no gene match: 13. Germline lookup yields CDR1 MNHEY and CDR2 SVGEGT. The CDR3 DNA reads TGTGCCAGCAGTTACCCGACTATGGCGGGGGGCCTTACCCAGTACTTC. It yields the protein CASSYPTMAGGLTQYF.

Here the CDR3 DNA reads TGTGCCAGCAGTGAAGACAGGACAAGGAAAGGCCACACCTTC. This gives the protein CASSEDRTRKGHTF. The chain joins TRBV6-1 to TRBJ1-2, with D perhaps TRBD1 (5 bases). The V end was cut by 1 base, the J end by 12 bases, with 18 bases between. This CDR3 region has 14 residues. In germline, CDR1 is MNHNS, CDR2 SASEGT.

The chain employs TRBV20-1 and TRBJ2-5; D is undetermined. CDR1 is DFQATT and CDR2 is SNEGSKA in the germline V gene (reference sequence). V was cut by 0 bases and J by 1 base, with 6 bases left in between. The CDR3 length is 13 residues. CDR3 DNA: TGCAGTGCTAGAGACTGGCCCCAAGAGACCCAGTACTTC. This gives the protein CSARDWPQETQYF.

The gene calls are TRBV6-5 and TRBJ2-7; tentative D call: TRBD2 (5 bases). The CDR3 spans 15 residues. The V and J ends lost 6 bases and 0 bases respectively, with 15 bases between them. The germline V gene has CDR1 MNHEY and CDR2 SVGAGI. CDR3 coding DNA: TGTGCCAGCAGCCACGGGGAGAGTGGCTCCTACGAGCAGTACTTC. It encodes CASSHGESGSYEQYF.

The V gene is TRBV20-1, the J gene TRBJ2-1, with TRBD1 matching 9 bases. The J call may be incorrect, as the DNA end agrees better with TRBJ2-7. This CDR3 is 16 amino acids long. The germline CDR1 and CDR2 sequences are DFQATT and SNEGSKA (reference sequence). The CDR3 here is CSATPNDRGNLYEQYF. CDR3 bases: TGCAGTGCTACTCCCAATGACAGGGGGAACCTCTACGAGCAGTACTTC.

This clonotype was seen more than once but under ten times. The rearrangement joins TRBV28 to TRBJ2-1, with 7 nucleotides matching TRBD2. This CDR3 is built from 14 residues. V was clipped by 6 bases and J by 10 bases; unmatched bases: 12. CDR1 and CDR2 from the germline V gene are MDHEN and SYDVKM. As DNA, the CDR3 is TGTGCCAGCAGCCCCTATGGCCCCGGGGGGGAGCAGTTCTTC. It encodes CASSPYGPGGEQFF.

This clonotype was counted many times. V is TRBV7-9 and J is TRBJ2-5; D may correspond to TRBD1 or TRBD2 (5 bases each). V was pared by 0 bases and J by 5 bases, with 7 bases between. Germline V lookup: CDR1 SEHNR, CDR2 FQNEAQ (reference sequence). This CDR3 spans 13 amino acids. CDR3 nucleotide sequence: TGTGCCAGCAGCTTAGCCAGGGACGAGACCCAGTACTTC. This encodes CASSLARDETQYF.

This clonotype occurred many times. The chain has TRBV29-1 and TRBJ2-1; 11 bases map to TRBD2. The CDR3 loop spans 16 amino acids. V was pared by 7 bases and J by 5 bases, with 13 bases of the junction left unmatched. Per the germline V gene, CDR1 is SQVTM and CDR2 is ANQGSEA. CDR3 DNA sequence: TGCAGCGCCACCGAACCCCTAGCGGGGGGAAACAATGAGCAGTTCTTC. It is translated as CSATEPLAGGNNEQFF.

This clonotype was found many times. The chain couples TRBV29-1 to TRBJ2-3; D possibly corresponds to TRBD2 (5 bases). Germline CDR1 and CDR2: SQVTM and ANQGSEA. The CDR3 is made up of 14 amino acids. With 6 bases removed from V and 0 bases from J, the gap between germline ends came to 13 bases. DNA for the CDR3: TGCAGCGTCCTCCGGGATCCGAGCACAGATACGCAGTATTTT. Its translation is CSVLRDPSTDTQYF.

There are a few counts of this clonotype. A much larger clone lies a single base off, so this may be a read error. The CDR3 region is CSADRGQETQFF. CDR3 DNA sequence: TGCAGTGCCGACAGGGGGCAAGAGACCCAGTTCTTC. The chain has TRBV20-1 and TRBJ2-5, with 10 bases matching TRBD1. Near its end, the DNA agrees better with TRBJ2-1, so the J call may be wrong. The germline V gene has CDR1 DFQATT and CDR2 SNEGSKA (reference sequence). This CDR3 comprises 12 residues.

This clonotype was observed at least ten times. The chain carries TRBV7-2 and TRBJ2-1; D remains unclear. The ends were cut back, 1 base at V and 10 bases at J, with 14 bases in the middle. Germline CDR1 and CDR2: SGHTA and FQGNSA. This CDR3 is 14 amino acids long. In DNA, the CDR3 is TGTGCCAGCAGCTTAGGGAGTTTGGTCGGGGAGCAGTTCTTC. It yields the protein CASSLGSLVGEQFF.

The chain joins TRBV2 to TRBJ2-5; D may be TRBD2 (6 bases). V lost 8 bases to trimming and J lost 3 bases, with 22 bases between them. The V gene's germline CDR1 is SNHLY and CDR2 FYNNEI. The CDR3 runs 16 residues. CDR3 coding DNA: TGTGCCAGCGTAGGTACTAGCAGCGGGCTTAAAGAGACCCAGTACTTC. Amino acids: CASVGTSSGLKETQYF.

There are a few counts of this clonotype. One end of the junction is discordant with germline, which a read error may explain. The V call is TRBV7-7, the J call TRBJ2-2; 10 bases are shared with TRBD1. The CDR3 extends over 15 amino acids. Germline-derived CDR1 and CDR2 are SSHAT and FNYEAQ (reference sequence). In DNA, the CDR3 is TGTGCTAGCAGCCAGGGACAGGGGCGGACCGGGGAGCTGTTTTTT. As protein: CASSQGQGRTGELFF.

This clonotype was picked up many times. The chain combines TRBV6-2 or TRBV6-3 with TRBJ2-1; 8 bases line up with TRBD2. CDR3 length equals 17 residues. V was clipped by 8 bases and J by 4 bases; unmatched bases: 16. Germline lookup yields CDR1 MNHEY and CDR2 SVGEGT. The DNA for the CDR3 is TGTGCCAGCGGCTTCGATGAGCGGGGGCCTCGTTACAATGAGCAGTTCTTC. It encodes CASGFDERGPRYNEQFF.

This clonotype was recorded at least ten times. The chain uses TRBV2 and TRBJ1-5; 7 nucleotides align to TRBD1. Germline loops: CDR1 SNHLY, CDR2 FYNNEI. This CDR3 is 13 amino acids long. Trimming cost V 8 bases and J 6 bases; bases outside gene matches: 7. The CDR3 sequence: CASSRQGRQPQHF. The CDR3, as DNA: TGTGCCAGCTCTCGACAGGGCCGTCAGCCCCAGCATTTT.

This clonotype was observed a single time. This chain links TRBV6-2 or TRBV6-3 with TRBJ2-1, with 11 bases fitting TRBD2. Germline V CDR1 and CDR2: MNHEY, SVGEGT. The CDR3 has 19 residues. Trimming removed 7 bases from V and 0 bases from J; junction bases left unmatched: 14. The CDR3 DNA follows: TGTGCCAGCACCGTAGCGGGGGGGCCTTATAGAAGCTCCTACAATGAGCAGTTCTTC. Translation gives CASTVAGGPYRSSYNEQFF.